The next 20 T cell receptor beta chains were all read from a single sample in a study of T cell repertoires in cytomegalovirus infection. Each CDR3 protein is one row after TCRdb ran MiXCR on the reads. The sample yields approximately 910,000 distinct CDR3 sequences, more than 25% seen once. Their recognized antigens are unknown. This specimen was cultured CD8+ T cells from PBMCs, taken from culture after CMV antigen stimulation. Receptor source: a human donor in good health (CMV status not recorded). Some clones in this sample may be carry-over from other donors' samples.

V gene TRBV20-1 combines with J gene TRBJ2-1, with 12 nucleotides matching TRBD2. V was pared by 0 bases and J by 4 bases, with 4 bases of the junction left unmatched. Germline V gives CDR1 DFQATT, CDR2 SNEGSKA (reference sequence). The CDR3 sequence is 16 residues long. CDR3: CSARDILAGGYNEQFF. In DNA form, the CDR3 reads TGCAGTGCTAGAGATATCCTAGCGGGGGGGTACAATGAGCAGTTCTTC.

The CDR3 loop reads CAISEFPTVNTEAFF. The CDR3 DNA is TGTGCCATCAGTGAGTTCCCGACAGTGAACACTGAAGCTTTCTTT. The chain carries TRBV10-3 and TRBJ1-1; a possible D gene is TRBD1 (5 bases). Trimming shortened V by 1 base and J by 0 bases, and 9 bases separated the two germline ends. The CDR3 is 15 amino acids. Germline values: CDR1 ENHRY, CDR2 SYGVKD.

This clonotype was counted a single time. At one end, the junction sequence differs from germline, possibly due to a read error. The J gene is TRBJ1-3, the V gene TRBV7-3, with D maybe TRBD1 (6 bases). CDR1 SGHTA and CDR2 FQGTGA come from the germline V gene. The CDR3 is 17 amino acids. The CDR3 region is CANSPRTDPSSGNTIYF. For the CDR3, the DNA is TGTGCCAACAGCCCCCGGACAGATCCTTCTTCTGGAAACACCATATATTTT.

V is TRBV7-9 and J is TRBJ2-7; D might be TRBD1 (6 bases). Germline assignment: CDR1 SEHNR and CDR2 FQNEAQ (reference sequence). This CDR3 comprises 15 residues. Trimming shortened V by 7 bases and J by 3 bases, and 19 bases separated the two germline ends. CDR3 DNA sequence: TGTGCCAGCATCGGCCGTGGACAGCGCTTCTACGAGCAGTACGTC. Protein sequence: CASIGRGQRFYEQYV.

The table lists this clonotype with a few counts. The chain combines TRBV12-5 with TRBJ1-5; D uncertain. CDR3 length: 14 residues. CDR1 LGHNT and CDR2 FRNRAP come from the germline V gene. V gave up 7 bases and J gave up 5 bases, with 15 bases separating them. The CDR3 region is CASASRRVHQPQHF. As DNA, the CDR3 is TGTGCTAGTGCATCAAGGAGGGTCCATCAGCCCCAGCATTTT.

There are a few counts of this clonotype. V and J are TRBV7-6 and TRBJ2-1; 10 nucleotides line up with TRBD2. The CDR3 is 16 residues long. The V segment lost 5 bases and the J segment 6 bases; nucleotides outside the gene matches: 10. Germline V gene data show CDR1 as SGHVS and CDR2 as FNYEAQ. The CDR3 coding sequence is TGTGCCAGCAGCGGAAGCGGGGGGGCCTCGGTCAATGAGCAGTTCTTC. It is translated as CASSGSGGASVNEQFF. Complete variable domain (other parts from reference TRBV7-6 and TRBJ2-1): GAGVSQSPRYKVTKRGQDVALRCDPISGHVSLYWYRQALGQGPEFLTYFNYEAQQDKSGLPNDRFSAERPEGSISTLTIQRTEQRDSAMYRCASSGSGGASVNEQFFGPGTRLTVL.

This clonotype was observed once. One base away lies a much larger clone, so this may be a sequencing read error. The CDR3 sequence: CANSGGQGYTGELFF. For the CDR3, the DNA is TGTGCCAACAGCGGGGGACAGGGTTACACCGGGGAGCTGTTTTTT. V usage is TRBV7-2 and J usage is TRBJ2-2; D perhaps matches TRBD1 (9 bases). From germline, CDR1 is SGHTA and CDR2 FQGNSA. This CDR3 has 15 amino acids.

This clonotype showed up just a few times. V usage is TRBV7-6 and J usage is TRBJ2-7; the match to TRBD1 covers 10 bases. V was pared by 6 bases and J by 6 bases, with 8 bases of the junction left unmatched. The CDR3 totals 14 residues. The germline gives CDR1 SGHVS, CDR2 FNYEAQ. CDR3 sequence (DNA): TGTGCCAGCAGTTCTGACAGGGGGCCTCGCGAGCAGTACTTC. It encodes CASSSDRGPREQYF.

In this sample, this clonotype turned up a few times. V and J are TRBV10-3 and TRBJ1-3, with 10 bases identical to TRBD1. The CDR3 has 18 amino acids. The germline V gene encodes CDR1 ENHRY and CDR2 SYGVKD. Losses at the gene ends were 4 bases for V and 1 base for J; bases not matched to a gene: 10. The CDR3 DNA reads as TGTGCCATCAGTGTTACCCCCTCGGGACAGGGGTCTGGAAACACCATATATTTT. Amino acid sequence: CAISVTPSGQGSGNTIYF.

The table lists this clonotype with many counts. This chain joins TRBV7-8 and TRBJ2-3, with TRBD1 matching 7 bases. This CDR3 contains 16 residues. Unmatched junction bases numbered 7, after V lost 2 bases and J lost 2 bases. Germline-derived CDR1 and CDR2 are SGHVS and FQNEAQ. The CDR3 is CASSLRDSLYTDTQYF. The CDR3, as DNA: TGTGCCAGCAGCTTAAGGGACAGCCTTTACACAGATACGCAGTATTTT.

A few counts support this clonotype. V usage is TRBV6-1 and J usage is TRBJ2-7; 10 nucleotides match TRBD1. The length of the CDR3 is 15 residues. With V trimmed by 5 bases and J by 5 bases, 9 bases remained unmatched. Germline lookup yields CDR1 MNHNS and CDR2 SASEGT. The CDR3 sequence: CASSFRDRGKNEQYF. CDR3 sequence (DNA): TGTGCCAGCAGTTTCCGGGACAGGGGAAAGAACGAGCAGTACTTC.

V usage is TRBV6-2 or TRBV6-3 and J usage is TRBJ2-2; the D gene could be TRBD1 or TRBD2 (5 bases each). The V end was cut by 4 bases, the J end by 0 bases, with 9 bases between. The CDR3 runs 15 residues. Germline CDR1 reads MNHEY; CDR2 reads SVGEGT. CDR3 sequence: CASSWWDANTGELFF. In nucleotides, the CDR3 is TGTGCCAGCAGTTGGTGGGACGCGAACACCGGGGAGCTGTTTTTT.

This clonotype was observed a handful of times. The chain links TRBV20-1 to TRBJ1-1, with 8 bases lining up with TRBD1. V lost 3 bases to trimming and J lost 7 bases; unmatched junction nucleotides: 4. CDR3 length: 12 residues. The V gene's germline CDR1 is DFQATT and CDR2 SNEGSKA (reference sequence). This chain's CDR3 is CSASDRGHEAFF. CDR3 in DNA: TGCAGTGCTAGTGACAGGGGCCATGAAGCTTTCTTT.

The J gene is TRBJ2-1, the V gene TRBV4-1; 11 nucleotides align to TRBD2. The CDR3 has 20 residues. Trimming removed 0 bases from V and 5 bases from J; junction bases left unmatched: 15. CDR1 and CDR2 from the germline V gene are MGHRA and YSYEKL. In nucleotides, the CDR3 is TGCGCCAGCAGCCAAGACATAGCCCTCATTCTAGCGGGGGGAGACAATGAGCAGTTCTTC. It is translated as CASSQDIALILAGGDNEQFF.

The table lists this clonotype with a few counts. The chain combines TRBV10-3 with TRBJ1-1; D is ambiguous. The CDR3 has 13 amino acids. CDR1 ENHRY and CDR2 SYGVKD come from the germline V gene. The ends were cut back, 3 bases at V and 1 base at J, with 6 bases in the middle. DNA of the CDR3: TGTGCCATCAGTGAACCGGGGAACACTGAAGCTTTCTTT. Translating gives CAISEPGNTEAFF.

This clonotype was counted between two and nine times. The chain joins TRBV7-9 to TRBJ2-7; 9 positions match TRBD2. This CDR3 is built from 12 residues. CDR1 is SEHNR and CDR2 is FQNEAQ in the germline V gene (reference sequence). Trimming at V came to 8 bases and at J to 6 bases, leaving 5 bases not matched to a gene. Here the CDR3 DNA reads TGTGCCAGCCAGCGGGGGGCCGGCGAGCAGTACGTC. Its protein is CASQRGAGEQYV.

This clonotype has a handful of counts. The V and J genes are TRBV6-5 and TRBJ2-1; unclear D gene. V was trimmed by 6 bases and J by 4 bases, leaving 10 bases between them. This CDR3 is built from 13 residues. CDR1 and CDR2 (germline): MNHEY, SVGAGI. The CDR3 is CASSHGTYNEQFF. DNA of the CDR3: TGTGCCAGCAGCCACGGTACTTACAATGAGCAGTTCTTC.

This clonotype has ten or more counts. The chain uses TRBV7-6 and TRBJ2-1, with TRBD2 matching over 7 bases. The CDR3 runs 15 residues. With 3 bases clipped from V and 5 bases from J, the junction kept 7 bases outside the gene matches. Looked up from germline, CDR1 is SGHVS and CDR2 is FNYEAQ. In DNA, the CDR3 is TGTGCCAGCAGCTTTCTAGCGGTTCAAGACAATGAGCAGTTCTTC. Protein product: CASSFLAVQDNEQFF.

This clonotype was observed once. The chain carries TRBV24-1 and TRBJ1-1; 8 nucleotides line up with TRBD1. The J segment lost 1 base and the V segment lost 5 bases, leaving 5 bases of the junction unmatched. Looked up from germline, CDR1 is KGHDR and CDR2 is SFDVKD. The CDR3 spans 15 residues. The CDR3 loop reads CATSGSDRGNTEAFF. Written as DNA, the CDR3 is TGTGCCACCAGTGGCTCCGACAGGGGGAACACTGAAGCTTTCTTT.

This clonotype was found a few times. The chain couples TRBV27 to TRBJ2-5; 9 bases match TRBD2. The CDR3 covers 15 residues. The germline CDR1 and CDR2 sequences are MNHEY and SMNVEV (reference sequence). The V and J ends lost 3 bases and 13 bases, in that order; junction bases with no gene match: 15. The CDR3 DNA follows: TGTGCCAGCAGTTTTGGGGCGGGGGGGCTCTCCGGGGTGTACTTC. This encodes CASSFGAGGLSGVYF.